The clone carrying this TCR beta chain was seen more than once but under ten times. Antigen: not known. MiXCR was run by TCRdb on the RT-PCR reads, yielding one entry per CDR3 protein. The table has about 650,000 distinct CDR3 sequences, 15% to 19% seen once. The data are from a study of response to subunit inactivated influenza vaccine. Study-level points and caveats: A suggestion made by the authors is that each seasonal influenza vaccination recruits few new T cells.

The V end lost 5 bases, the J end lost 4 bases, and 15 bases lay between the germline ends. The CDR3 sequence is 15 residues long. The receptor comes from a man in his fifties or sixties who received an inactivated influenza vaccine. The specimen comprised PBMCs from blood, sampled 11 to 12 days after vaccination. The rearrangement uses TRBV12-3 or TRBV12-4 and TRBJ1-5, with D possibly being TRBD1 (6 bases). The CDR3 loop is CASSPHPTGNQPQHF. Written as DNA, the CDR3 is TGTGCCAGCAGTCCTCACCCTACAGGGAATCAGCCCCAGCATTTT.